This TCR beta chain was documented in a study of identical twins. Study outcomes and limitations: Invariant MAIT and iNKT cells could partly confound zero-insertion analyses.

The V gene end was trimmed by 5 bases and the J gene end by 7 bases; junction bases not matched to a gene: 11. The CDR3 is 16 amino acids. Template switching created a universal primer site, and the cDNA included unique molecular identifiers. TCRdb re-called the 5' RACE reads through MiXCR, storing one row per CDR3 protein. The sample has 250,000 or so distinct CDR3 sequences, roughly 8% seen once; the top ten hold roughly 3%. This clonotype was observed many times. Its cognate antigen is unknown. These data were likewise used in another study, on yellow fever vaccine responses in identical twins.

This sequence joins TRBV12-3 or TRBV12-4 and TRBJ2-1; 10 bases align to TRBD1. Sequencing was done on a sample of CD8+ T cells sorted from blood. This clonotype originated in a woman aged 18 to 35 in good health. CDR3 loop: CASSPRQGAISNEQFF. The CDR3 bases are TGTGCCAGCAGTCCGAGACAGGGGGCGATTTCAAATGAGCAGTTCTTC.